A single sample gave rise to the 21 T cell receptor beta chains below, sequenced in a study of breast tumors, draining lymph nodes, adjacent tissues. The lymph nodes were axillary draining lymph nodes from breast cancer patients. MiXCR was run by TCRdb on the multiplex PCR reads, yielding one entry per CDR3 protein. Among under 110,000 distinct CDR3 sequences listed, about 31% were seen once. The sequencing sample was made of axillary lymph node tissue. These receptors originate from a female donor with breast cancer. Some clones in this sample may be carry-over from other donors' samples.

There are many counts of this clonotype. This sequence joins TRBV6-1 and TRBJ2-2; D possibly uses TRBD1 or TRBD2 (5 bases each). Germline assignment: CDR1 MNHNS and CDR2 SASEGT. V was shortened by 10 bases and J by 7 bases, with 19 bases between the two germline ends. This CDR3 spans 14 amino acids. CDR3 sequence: CAIRPRGEVGELFF. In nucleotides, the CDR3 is TGTGCCATCAGACCAAGAGGGGAAGTCGGGGAGCTGTTTTTT.

This CDR3 reads CASRRDGDNEKLFF. The DNA for the CDR3 is TGTGCCAGCAGGAGGGACGGAGATAATGAAAAACTGTTTTTT. This sequence joins TRBV6-1 and TRBJ1-4, with D possibly being TRBD1 (5 bases). Germline-derived CDR1 and CDR2 are MNHNS and SASEGT. The CDR3 consists of 14 residues. V was trimmed by 6 bases and J by 4 bases, leaving 12 bases between them.

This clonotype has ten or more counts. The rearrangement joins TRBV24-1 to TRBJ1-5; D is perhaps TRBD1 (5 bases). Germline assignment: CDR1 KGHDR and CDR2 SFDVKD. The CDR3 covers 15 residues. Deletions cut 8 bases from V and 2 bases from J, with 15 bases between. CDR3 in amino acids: CATNRGGGGNQPQHF. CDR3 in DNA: TGTGCCACCAATCGGGGGGGGGGTGGCAATCAGCCCCAGCATTTT.

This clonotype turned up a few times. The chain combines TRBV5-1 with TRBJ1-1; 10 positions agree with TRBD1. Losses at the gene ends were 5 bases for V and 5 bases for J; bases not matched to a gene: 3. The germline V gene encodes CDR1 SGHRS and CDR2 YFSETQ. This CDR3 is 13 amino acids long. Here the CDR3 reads CASRTGQGTEAFF. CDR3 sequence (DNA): TGCGCCAGCAGAACGGGACAGGGGACTGAAGCTTTCTTT.

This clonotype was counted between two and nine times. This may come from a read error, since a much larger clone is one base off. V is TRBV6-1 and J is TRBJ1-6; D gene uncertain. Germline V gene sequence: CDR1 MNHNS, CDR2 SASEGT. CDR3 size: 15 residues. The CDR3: CASSQAGVIYSPLHF. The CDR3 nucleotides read TGTGCCAGCAGTCAAGCCGGAGTCATATATTCACCCCTCCACTTT.

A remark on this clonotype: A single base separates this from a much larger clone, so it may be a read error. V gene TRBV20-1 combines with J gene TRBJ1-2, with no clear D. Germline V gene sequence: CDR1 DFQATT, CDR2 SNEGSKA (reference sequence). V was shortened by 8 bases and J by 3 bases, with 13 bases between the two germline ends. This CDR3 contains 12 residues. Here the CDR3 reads CSTRLRYYGYTF. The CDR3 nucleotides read TGCAGTACAAGGTTACGCTACTATGGCTACACCTTC.

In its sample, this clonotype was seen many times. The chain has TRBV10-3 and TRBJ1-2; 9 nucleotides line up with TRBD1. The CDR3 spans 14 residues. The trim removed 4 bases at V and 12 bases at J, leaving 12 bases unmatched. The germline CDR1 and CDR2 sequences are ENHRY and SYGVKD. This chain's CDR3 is CAISADRGIYGHTF. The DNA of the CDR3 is TGTGCCATCAGTGCGGACAGGGGAATTTACGGCCACACCTTC.

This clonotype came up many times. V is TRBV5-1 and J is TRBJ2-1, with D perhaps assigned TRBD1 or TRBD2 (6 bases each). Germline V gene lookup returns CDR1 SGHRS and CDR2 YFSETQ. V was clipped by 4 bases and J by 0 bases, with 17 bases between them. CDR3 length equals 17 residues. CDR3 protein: CASSQGHGGSSYNEQFF. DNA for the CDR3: TGCGCCAGCAGCCAGGGGCACGGGGGATCCTCCTACAATGAGCAGTTCTTC.

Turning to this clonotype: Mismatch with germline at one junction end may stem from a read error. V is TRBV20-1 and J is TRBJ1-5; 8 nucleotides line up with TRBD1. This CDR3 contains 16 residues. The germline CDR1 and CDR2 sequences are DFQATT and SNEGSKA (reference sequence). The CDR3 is CSASRTGRGTNQPQHF. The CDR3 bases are TGCAGTGCTTCTAGGACAGGGAGGGGGACCAATCAGCCCCAGCACTTT.

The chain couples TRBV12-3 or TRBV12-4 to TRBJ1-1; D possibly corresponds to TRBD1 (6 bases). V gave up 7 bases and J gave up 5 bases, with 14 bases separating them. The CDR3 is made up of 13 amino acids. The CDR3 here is CASNRAKDTEAFF. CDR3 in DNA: TGTGCCAGCAACAGGGCAAAGGATACTGAAGCTTTCTTT.

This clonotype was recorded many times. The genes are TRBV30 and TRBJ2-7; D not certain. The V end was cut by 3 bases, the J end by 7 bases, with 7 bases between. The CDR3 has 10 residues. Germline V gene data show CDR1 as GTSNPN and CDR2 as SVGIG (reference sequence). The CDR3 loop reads CAWRRVEQYF. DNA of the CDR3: TGTGCCTGGAGACGGGTGGAGCAGTACTTC.

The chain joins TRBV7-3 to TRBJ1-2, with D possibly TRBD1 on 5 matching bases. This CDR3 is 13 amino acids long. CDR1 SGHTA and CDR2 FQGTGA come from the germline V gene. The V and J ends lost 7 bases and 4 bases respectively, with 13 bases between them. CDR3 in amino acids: CASTIQESYGYTF. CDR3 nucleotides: TGTGCCAGCACCATACAGGAGAGCTATGGCTACACCTTC.

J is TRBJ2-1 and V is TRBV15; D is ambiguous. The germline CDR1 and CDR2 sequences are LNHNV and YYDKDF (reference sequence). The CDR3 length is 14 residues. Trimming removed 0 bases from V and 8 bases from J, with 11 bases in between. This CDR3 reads CATSRERQFHEQFF. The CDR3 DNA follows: TGTGCCACCAGCAGAGAACGTCAGTTCCATGAGCAGTTCTTC.

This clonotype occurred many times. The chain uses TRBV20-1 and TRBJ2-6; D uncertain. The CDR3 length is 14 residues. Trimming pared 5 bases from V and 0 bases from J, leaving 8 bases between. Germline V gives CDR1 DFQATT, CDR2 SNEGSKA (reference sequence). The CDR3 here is CSACCYSGANVLTF. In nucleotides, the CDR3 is TGCAGTGCTTGTTGCTACTCTGGGGCCAACGTCCTGACTTTC.

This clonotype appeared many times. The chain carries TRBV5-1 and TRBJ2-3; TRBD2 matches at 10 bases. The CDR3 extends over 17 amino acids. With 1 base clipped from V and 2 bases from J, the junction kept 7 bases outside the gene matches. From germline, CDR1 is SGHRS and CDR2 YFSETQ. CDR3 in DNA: TGCGCCAGCAGCTTGCGAGGTCTAGCGGGAGTCACAGATACGCAGTATTTT. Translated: CASSLRGLAGVTDTQYF. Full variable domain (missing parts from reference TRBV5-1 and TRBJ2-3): KAGVTQTPRYLIKTRGQQVTLSCSPISGHRSVSWYQQTPGQGLQFLFEYFSETQRNKGNFPGRFSGRQFSNSRSEMNVSTLELGDSALYLCASSLRGLAGVTDTQYFGPGTRLTVL.

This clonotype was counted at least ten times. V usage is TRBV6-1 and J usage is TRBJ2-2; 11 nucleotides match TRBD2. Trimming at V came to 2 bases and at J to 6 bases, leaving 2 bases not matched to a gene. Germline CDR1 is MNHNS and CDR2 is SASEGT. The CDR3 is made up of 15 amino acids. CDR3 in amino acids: CASSETSGSPGELFF. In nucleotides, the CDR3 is TGTGCCAGCAGTGAAACTAGCGGGAGCCCCGGGGAGCTGTTTTTT.

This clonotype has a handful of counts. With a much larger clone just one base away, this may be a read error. CDR3 protein: CASSIRDTPQYF. In DNA, the CDR3 is TGTGCCAGCAGCATCCGGGACACGCCCCAGTACTTC. The gene calls are TRBV5-6 and TRBJ2-5, with D maybe TRBD1 (6 bases). Germline assignment: CDR1 SGHDT and CDR2 YYEEEE. The CDR3 is made up of 12 amino acids. Trimming cost V 4 bases and J 9 bases, with 13 bases left between them.

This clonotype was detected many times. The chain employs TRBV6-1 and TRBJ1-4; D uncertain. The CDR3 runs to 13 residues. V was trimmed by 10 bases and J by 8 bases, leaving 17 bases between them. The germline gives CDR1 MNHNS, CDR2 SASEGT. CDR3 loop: CAISFSLQEKLFF. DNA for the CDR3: TGTGCCATTTCGTTTTCACTGCAGGAAAAACTGTTTTTT.

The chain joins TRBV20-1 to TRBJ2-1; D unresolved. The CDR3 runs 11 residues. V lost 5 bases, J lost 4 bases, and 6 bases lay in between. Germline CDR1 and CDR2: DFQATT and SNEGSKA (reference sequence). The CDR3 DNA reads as TGCAGTGCTTCCCCATACAATGAGCAGTTCTTC. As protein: CSASPYNEQFF.

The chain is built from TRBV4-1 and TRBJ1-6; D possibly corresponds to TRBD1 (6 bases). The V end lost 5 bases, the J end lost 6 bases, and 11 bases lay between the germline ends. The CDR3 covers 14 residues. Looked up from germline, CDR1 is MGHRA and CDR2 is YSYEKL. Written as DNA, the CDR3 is TGCGCCAGCAGCAAAGGACAGACTAATTCACCCCTCCACTTT. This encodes CASSKGQTNSPLHF.

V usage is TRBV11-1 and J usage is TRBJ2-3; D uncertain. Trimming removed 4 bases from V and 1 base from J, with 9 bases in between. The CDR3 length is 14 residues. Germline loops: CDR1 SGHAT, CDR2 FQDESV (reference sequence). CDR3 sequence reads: CASSSVRGTDTQYF. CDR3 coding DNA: TGTGCCAGCAGCTCCGTCCGGGGCACAGATACGCAGTATTTT.